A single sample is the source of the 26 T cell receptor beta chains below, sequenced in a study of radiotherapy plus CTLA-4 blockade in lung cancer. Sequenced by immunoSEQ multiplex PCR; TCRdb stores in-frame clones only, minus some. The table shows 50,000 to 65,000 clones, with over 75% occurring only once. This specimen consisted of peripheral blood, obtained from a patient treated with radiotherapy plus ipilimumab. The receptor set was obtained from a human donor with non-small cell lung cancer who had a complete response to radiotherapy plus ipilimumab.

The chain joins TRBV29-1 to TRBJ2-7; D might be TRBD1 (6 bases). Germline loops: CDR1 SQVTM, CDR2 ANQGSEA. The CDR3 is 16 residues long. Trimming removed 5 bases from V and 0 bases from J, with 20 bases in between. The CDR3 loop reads CSVILGADSLSYEQYF. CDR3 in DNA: TGCAGCGTTATACTGGGGGCGGACTCCCTCTCCTACGAGCAGTACTTC.

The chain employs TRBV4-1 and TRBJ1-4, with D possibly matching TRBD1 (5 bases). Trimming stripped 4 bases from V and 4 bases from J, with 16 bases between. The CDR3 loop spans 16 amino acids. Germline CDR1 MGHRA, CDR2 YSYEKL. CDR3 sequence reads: CASSPAGQVVNEKLFF. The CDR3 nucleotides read TGCGCCAGCAGCCCTGCGGGGCAAGTGGTTAATGAAAAACTGTTTTTT.

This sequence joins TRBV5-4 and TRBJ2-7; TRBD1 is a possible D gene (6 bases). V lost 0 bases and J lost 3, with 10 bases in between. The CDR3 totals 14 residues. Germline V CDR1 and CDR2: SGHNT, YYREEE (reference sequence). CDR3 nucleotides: TGTGCCAGCAGCTTGGACGGACAGCGCTACGAGCAGTACGTC. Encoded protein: CASSLDGQRYEQYV.

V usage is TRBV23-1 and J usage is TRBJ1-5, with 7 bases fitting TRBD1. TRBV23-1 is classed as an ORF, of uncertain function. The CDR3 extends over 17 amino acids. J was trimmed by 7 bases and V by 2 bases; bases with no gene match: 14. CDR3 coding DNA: TGCGCCAGCAGTCAACCGTCCCTACAGGGGATGGAACAGCCCCAGCATTTT. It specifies CASSQPSLQGMEQPQHF.

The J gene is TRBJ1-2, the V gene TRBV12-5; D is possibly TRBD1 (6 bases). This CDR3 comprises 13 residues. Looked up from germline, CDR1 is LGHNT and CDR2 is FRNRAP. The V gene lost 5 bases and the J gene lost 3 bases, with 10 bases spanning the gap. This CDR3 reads CASGNNRDYGYTF. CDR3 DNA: TGTGCTAGTGGTAATAACAGGGACTATGGCTACACCTTC.

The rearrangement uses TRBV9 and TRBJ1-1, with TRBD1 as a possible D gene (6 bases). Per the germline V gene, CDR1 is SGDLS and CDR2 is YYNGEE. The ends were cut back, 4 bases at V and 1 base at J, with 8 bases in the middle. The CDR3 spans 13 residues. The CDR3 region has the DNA TGTGCCAGCAGCTCACAGGGGAACACTGAAGCTTTCTTT. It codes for CASSSQGNTEAFF.

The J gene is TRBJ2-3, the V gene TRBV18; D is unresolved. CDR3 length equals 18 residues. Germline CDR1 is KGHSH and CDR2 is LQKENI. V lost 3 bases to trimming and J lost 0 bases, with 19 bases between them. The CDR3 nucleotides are TGTGCCAGCTCACCCAAGTTAAGTCAGGCCCCAAGCACAGATACGCAGTATTTT. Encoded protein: CASSPKLSQAPSTDTQYF.

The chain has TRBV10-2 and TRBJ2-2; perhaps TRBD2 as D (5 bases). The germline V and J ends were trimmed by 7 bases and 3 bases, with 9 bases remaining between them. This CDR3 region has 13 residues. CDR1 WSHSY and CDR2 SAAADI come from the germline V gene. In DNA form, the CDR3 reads TGCGCCAGCAAAGGACTTGACACCGGGGAGCTGTTTTTT. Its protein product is CASKGLDTGELFF.

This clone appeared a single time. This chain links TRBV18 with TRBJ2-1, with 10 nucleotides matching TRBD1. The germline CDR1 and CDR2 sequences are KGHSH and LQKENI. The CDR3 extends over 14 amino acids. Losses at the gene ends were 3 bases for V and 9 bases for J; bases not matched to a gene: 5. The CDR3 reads CASSPGTGALEQFF. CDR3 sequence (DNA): TGTGCCAGCTCACCTGGGACAGGGGCCCTTGAGCAGTTCTTC.

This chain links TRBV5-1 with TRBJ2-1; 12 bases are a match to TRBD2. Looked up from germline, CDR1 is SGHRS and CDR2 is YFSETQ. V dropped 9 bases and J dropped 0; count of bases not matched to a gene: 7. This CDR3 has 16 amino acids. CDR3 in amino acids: CATRLAGGSSYNEQFF. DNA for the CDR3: TGCGCCACCCGCCTAGCGGGGGGGAGCTCCTACAATGAGCAGTTCTTC.

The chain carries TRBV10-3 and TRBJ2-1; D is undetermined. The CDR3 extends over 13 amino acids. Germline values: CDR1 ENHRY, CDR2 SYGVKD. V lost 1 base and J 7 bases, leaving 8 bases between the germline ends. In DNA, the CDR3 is TGTGCCATCAGTGAGTTAGTTTGGAATGAGCAGTTCTTC. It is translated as CAISELVWNEQFF.

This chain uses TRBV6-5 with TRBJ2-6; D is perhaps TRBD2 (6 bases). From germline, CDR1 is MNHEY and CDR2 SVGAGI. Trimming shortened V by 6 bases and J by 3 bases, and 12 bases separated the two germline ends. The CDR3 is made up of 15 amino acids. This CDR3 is CASSSRGLGANVLTF. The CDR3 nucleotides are TGTGCCAGCAGCTCAAGGGGACTTGGGGCCAACGTCCTGACTTTC.

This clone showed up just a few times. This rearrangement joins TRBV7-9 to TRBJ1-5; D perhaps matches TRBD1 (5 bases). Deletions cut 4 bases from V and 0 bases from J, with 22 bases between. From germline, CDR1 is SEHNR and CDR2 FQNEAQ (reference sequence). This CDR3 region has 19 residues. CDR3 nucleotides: TGTGCCAGCAGCTCCACCTCCGGGACGGCGGGGTATAGCAATCAGCCCCAGCATTTT. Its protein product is CASSSTSGTAGYSNQPQHF.

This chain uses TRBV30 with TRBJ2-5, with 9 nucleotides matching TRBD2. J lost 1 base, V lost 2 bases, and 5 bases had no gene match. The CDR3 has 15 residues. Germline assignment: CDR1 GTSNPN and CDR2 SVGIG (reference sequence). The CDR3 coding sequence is TGTGCCTGGAGTACCCCGGGACTAGCCCAAGAGACCCAGTACTTC. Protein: CAWSTPGLAQETQYF.

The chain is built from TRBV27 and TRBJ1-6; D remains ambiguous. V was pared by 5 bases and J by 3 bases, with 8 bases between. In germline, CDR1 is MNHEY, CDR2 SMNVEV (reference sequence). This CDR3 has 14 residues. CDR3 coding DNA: TGTGCCAGCAGTCCCACACGCTATAATTCACCCCTCCACTTT. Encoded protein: CASSPTRYNSPLHF.

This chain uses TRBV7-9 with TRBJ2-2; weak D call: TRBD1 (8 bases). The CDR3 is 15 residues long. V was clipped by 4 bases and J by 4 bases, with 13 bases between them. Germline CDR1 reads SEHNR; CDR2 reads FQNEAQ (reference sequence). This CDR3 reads CASSSDREGTGELFF. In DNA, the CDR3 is TGTGCCAGCAGCTCGGACAGGGAGGGCACCGGGGAGCTGTTTTTT.

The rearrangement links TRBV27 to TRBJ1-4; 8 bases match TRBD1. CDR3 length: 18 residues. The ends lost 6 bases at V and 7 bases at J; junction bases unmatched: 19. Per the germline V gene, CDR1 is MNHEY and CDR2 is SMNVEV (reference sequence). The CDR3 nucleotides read TGTGCCAGCAGGACCGACAGGGGCGCAGATTATCGAGGTGAAAAACTGTTTTTT. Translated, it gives CASRTDRGADYRGEKLFF.

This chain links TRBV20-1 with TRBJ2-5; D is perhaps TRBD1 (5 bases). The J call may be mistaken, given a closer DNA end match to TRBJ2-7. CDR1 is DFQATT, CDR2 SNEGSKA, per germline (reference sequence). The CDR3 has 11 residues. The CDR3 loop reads CSARRQNEQYF. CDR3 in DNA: TGCAGTGCTAGAAGACAGAACGAGCAGTACTTC.

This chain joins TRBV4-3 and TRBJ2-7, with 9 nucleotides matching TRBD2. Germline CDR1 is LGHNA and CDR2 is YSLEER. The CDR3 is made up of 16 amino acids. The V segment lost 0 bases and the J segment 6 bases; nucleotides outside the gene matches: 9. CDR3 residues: CASSQETGTSLAEQYF. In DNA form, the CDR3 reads TGCGCCAGCAGCCAAGAAACCGGGACTAGCTTAGCCGAGCAGTACTTC.

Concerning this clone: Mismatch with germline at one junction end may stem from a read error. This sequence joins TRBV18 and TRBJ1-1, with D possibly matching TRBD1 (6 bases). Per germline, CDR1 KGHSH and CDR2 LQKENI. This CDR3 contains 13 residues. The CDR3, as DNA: TGTGCCAGCTCGGGGGGGGCGAACAGTGAAGCTTTCTTT. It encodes CASSGGANSEAFF.

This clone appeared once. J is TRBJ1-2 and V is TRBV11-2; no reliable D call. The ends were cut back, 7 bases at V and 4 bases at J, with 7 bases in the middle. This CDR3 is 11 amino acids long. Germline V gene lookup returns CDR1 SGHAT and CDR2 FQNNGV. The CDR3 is CASTVSYGYTF. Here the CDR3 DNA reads TGTGCCAGCACCGTTTCCTATGGCTACACCTTC. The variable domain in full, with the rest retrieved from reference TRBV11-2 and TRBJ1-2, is EAGVAQSPRYKIIEKRQSVAFWCNPISGHATLYWYQQILGQGPKLLIQFQNNGVVDDSQLPKDRFSAERLKGVDSTLKIQPAKLEDSAVYLCASTVSYGYTFGSGTRLTVV.

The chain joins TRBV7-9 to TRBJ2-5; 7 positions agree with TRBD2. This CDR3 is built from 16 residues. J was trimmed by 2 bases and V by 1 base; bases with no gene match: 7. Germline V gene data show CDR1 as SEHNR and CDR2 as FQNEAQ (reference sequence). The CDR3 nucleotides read TGTGCCAGCAGCTTAGATGGCGGGAGTCCTCAAGAGACCCAGTACTTC. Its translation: CASSLDGGSPQETQYF.

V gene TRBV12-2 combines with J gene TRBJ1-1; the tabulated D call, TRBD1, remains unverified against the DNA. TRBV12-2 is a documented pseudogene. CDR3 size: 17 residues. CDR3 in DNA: TGTGCAAGTCGCTTAGCGATCGACAGGGGAGGGCTAACAGAAGCTTTCTTT. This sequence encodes CASRLAIDRGGLTEAFF.

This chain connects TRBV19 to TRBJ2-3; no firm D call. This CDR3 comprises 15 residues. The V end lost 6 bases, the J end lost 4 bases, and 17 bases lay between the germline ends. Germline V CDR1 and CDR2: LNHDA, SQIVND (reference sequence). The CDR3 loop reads CASSSKEPRADTQYF. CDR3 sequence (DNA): TGTGCCAGTAGCTCCAAAGAGCCTCGGGCAGATACGCAGTATTTT.

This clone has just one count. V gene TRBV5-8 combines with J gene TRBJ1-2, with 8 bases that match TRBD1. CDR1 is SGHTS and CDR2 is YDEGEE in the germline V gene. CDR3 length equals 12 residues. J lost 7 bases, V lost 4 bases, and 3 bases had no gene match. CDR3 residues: CASSQTGVGYTF. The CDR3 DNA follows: TGTGCCAGCAGCCAGACAGGGGTTGGCTACACCTTC.

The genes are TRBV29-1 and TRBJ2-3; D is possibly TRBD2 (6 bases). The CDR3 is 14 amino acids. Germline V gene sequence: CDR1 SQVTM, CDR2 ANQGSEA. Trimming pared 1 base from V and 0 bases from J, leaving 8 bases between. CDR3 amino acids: CSVEVSGSTDTQYF. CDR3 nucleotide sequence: TGCAGCGTTGAAGTTAGCGGTAGCACAGATACGCAGTATTTT.